The sample holds a few counts of the clone carrying this TCR beta chain. The antigen remains unidentified. Library preparation for TCR beta used quantitative 5'-RACE with molecular barcodes. TCRdb processed the 5' RACE reads anew with MiXCR; each CDR3 protein has one entry. The sample has around 150,000 distinct CDR3 sequences; under 45% are singletons. The sample comes from a study of CD8 T cells in ankylosing spondylitis. Broader study findings: Matched synovial fluid from ankylosing spondylitis patients was reported to be enriched for disease-linked clones. Disease-linked clones proved CD8+ and comparatively uncommon in peripheral blood.

The receptor was derived from a male donor with ankylosing spondylitis. The sample comprised synovial fluid, either unsorted or a sorted T cell fraction (not recorded which).

CDR3 residues: CASSLGGGVYGYTF. The CDR3 DNA follows: TGTGCCAGCAGCCTGGGTGGGGGAGTCTATGGCTACACCTTC. The chain couples TRBV11-2 to TRBJ1-2; TRBD1 might be the D (5 bases). The germline CDR1 and CDR2 sequences are SGHAT and FQNNGV. This CDR3 is 14 amino acids long. Between the trimmed V and J ends, which lost 5 bases and 4 bases, there was a span of 14 bases. The full variable domain, completed using reference TRBV11-2 and TRBJ1-2, is EAGVAQSPRYKIIEKRQSVAFWCNPISGHATLYWYQQILGQGPKLLIQFQNNGVVDDSQLPKDRFSAERLKGVDSTLKIQPAKLEDSAVYLCASSLGGGVYGYTFGSGTRLTVV.